A selection of T cell receptor beta chains follows, all from one sample in a study of cytomegalovirus exposure and HLA in healthy donors. This table comes from immunoSEQ multiplex PCR, and its TCRdb copy is limited to in-frame clones, with some not included. The sample gives about 220,000 clones, just over 85% of which show up once; around 3% is in the top ten. The sample was PBMCs. The origin of the receptors is a woman aged 18-29 years in good health and CMV-seronegative. Each CDR3 is given with its conserved first and last residue. D genes are given only for firm matches. Some rows have no size entry. The others give once, few or many, or a class for an expanded clone.

cdr3_aa cdr3_nt v_call clone_size d_call j_call
CSVRAGESYEQYF TGCAGCGTTCGGGCGGGAGAGTCCTACGAGCAGTACTTC TRBV29-1 . TRBD2 TRBJ2-7
CASSLLGDTGELFF TGTGCCAGCAGCTTACTAGGCGACACCGGGGAGCTGTTTTTT TRBV5-6 . . TRBJ2-2
CASSPRTGANQPQHF TGTGCCAGCAGCCCACGGACAGGGGCTAATCAGCCCCAGCATTTT TRBV7-2 . TRBD1 TRBJ1-5
CASSQYDRVLFRAFF TGTGCCAGCAGCCAATACGACAGGGTACTGTTTCGGGCTTTCTTT TRBV2 once TRBD1 TRBJ1-1
CASSTVTSGYNEQFF TGTGCCAGCAGTACAGTGACTAGCGGGTACAATGAGCAGTTCTTC TRBV27 . TRBD2 TRBJ2-1
CASSFSGREQYF TGTGCCAGCAGTTTTAGCGGGAGGGAGCAGTACTTC TRBV27 . TRBD2 TRBJ2-5
CASSGLSTGELFF TGTGCCAGCAGTGGCCTGTCTACCGGGGAGCTGTTTTTT TRBV27 . . TRBJ2-2
CASSLGLAGVSTGELFF TGTGCCAGCAGCTTGGGACTAGCGGGAGTAAGCACCGGGGAGCTGTTTTTT TRBV5-4 . TRBD2 TRBJ2-2
CASRVRGQATEAFF TGTGCCAGCAGGGTAAGGGGGCAGGCGACTGAAGCTTTCTTT TRBV6-5 . TRBD1 TRBJ1-1
CASNVAGGYEQYF TGTGCCAGCAATGTAGCGGGGGGCTACGAGCAGTACTTC TRBV25-1 . TRBD2 TRBJ2-7
CSAEGGAFF TGCAGCGCCGAAGGAGGGGCTTTCTTT TRBV29-1 few . TRBJ1-1
CASSSGQGAFDEQYF TGTGCCAGCAGCTCTGGACAGGGGGCTTTCGACGAGCAGTACTTC TRBV7-2 . TRBD1 TRBJ2-7
CASSLTGTSYEQYF TGTGCCAGCAGCTTAACAGGGACCTCCTACGAGCAGTACTTC TRBV13 . . TRBJ2-7
CSVVGLAGYNEQFF TGCAGCGTTGTCGGTCTAGCGGGCTACAATGAGCAGTTCTTC TRBV29-1 . TRBD2 TRBJ2-1
CASSQGAVPGRVIYEQYF TGCGCCAGCAGCCAAGGGGCTGTTCCAGGCAGGGTGATCTACGAGCAGTACTTC TRBV4-1 . . TRBJ2-7
CAWSASRTLARDTEAFF TGTGCCTGGAGTGCGAGCCGAACCCTGGCGCGGGACACTGAAGCTTTCTTT TRBV30 . . TRBJ1-1
CASSYQAGSREQYF TGTGCCAGTAGTTACCAGGCGGGGTCTCGGGAGCAGTACTTC TRBV19 . . TRBJ2-7
CASSLLGGLAGGAGELFF TGTGCCAGCAGTTTACTTGGGGGACTAGCGGGAGGTGCCGGGGAGCTGTTTTTT TRBV28 . TRBD2 TRBJ2-2
CASSLNLNRGFSGELFF TGTGCCAGCAGTTTAAATTTGAACAGGGGGTTTTCCGGGGAGCTGTTTTTT TRBV27 . TRBD1 TRBJ2-2
CASSYESRQPQHF TGTGCCAGCAGTTACGAGTCTCGTCAGCCCCAGCATTTT TRBV6-6 . . TRBJ1-5
CASSLGRWLPQETQYF TGTGCCAGCAGTTTAGGGAGGTGGCTCCCGCAAGAGACCCAGTACTTC TRBV28 once . TRBJ2-5
CASSWGRGPNEQFF TGTGCCAGCAGTTGGGGAAGGGGGCCCAATGAGCAGTTCTTC TRBV28 . TRBD1 TRBJ2-1
CASSLRLSSYEQYF TGTGCCAGCAGTTTGCGCCTGAGCTCCTACGAGCAGTACTTC TRBV27 . . TRBJ2-7
CASSLELAGETDTQYF TGCGCCAGCAGCCTTGAACTAGCGGGAGAAACAGATACGCAGTATTTT TRBV5-1 . TRBD2 TRBJ2-3
CASSLLGQYGGRVYEQYF TGCGCCAGCAGCTTGCTGGGGCAGTACGGGGGTCGCGTCTACGAGCAGTACTTC TRBV5-1 once . TRBJ2-7
CASSLSVSEQYF TGTGCCAGCAGCTTATCCGTATCCGAGCAGTACTTC TRBV13 . . TRBJ2-7
CASSLGVAEFTGELFF TGTGCCAGCAGCTTAGGGGTAGCGGAGTTCACCGGGGAGCTGTTTTTT TRBV7-8 once . TRBJ2-2
CASSSNNEQFF TGTGCCAGCAGCTCTAACAATGAGCAGTTCTTC TRBV13 . . TRBJ2-1
CASSPDRETQYF TGTGCCAGCAGCCCTGACAGAGAGACCCAGTACTTC TRBV11-3 . . TRBJ2-5
CASSLSWGNTIYF TGTGCCAGCAGCTTAAGCTGGGGAAACACCATATATTTT TRBV7-2 . . TRBJ1-3
CAISDWMTDSGNTIYF TGTGCCATCAGTGACTGGATGACAGACTCTGGAAACACCATATATTTT TRBV10-3 . . TRBJ1-3
CASVRGNTEAFF TGTGCCAGTGTCAGGGGGAACACTGAAGCTTTCTTT TRBV19 . . TRBJ1-1
CASSVLNEQFF TGTGCCAGCAGCGTCCTAAATGAGCAGTTCTTC TRBV9 . . TRBJ2-1
CASSASRGWTGELFF TGTGCCAGTAGTGCCTCTAGGGGCTGGACCGGGGAGCTGTTTTTT TRBV19 once . TRBJ2-2
CASSLSGQGLGEQYF TGTGCCAGCAGTTTATCGGGCCAGGGACTCGGCGAGCAGTACTTC TRBV27 . . TRBJ2-7
CASSDGSQIVYGYTF TGTGCCAGCAGCGACGGGAGTCAGATTGTCTATGGCTACACCTTC TRBV9 . . TRBJ1-2
CASSAGQGRDTQYF TGCGCCAGCAGCGCAGGACAGGGGAGAGATACGCAGTATTTT TRBV5-1 . TRBD1 TRBJ2-3
CASSWASGTSKFDEQFF TGTGCCAGCAGTTGGGCCTCCGGGACTAGCAAGTTTGATGAGCAGTTCTTC TRBV5-5 . TRBD2 TRBJ2-1
CASSFILQGALAYGYTF TGTGCCAGCAGCTTCATACTACAGGGGGCGCTGGCCTATGGCTACACCTTC TRBV5-6 . TRBD1 TRBJ1-2
CASSEKPGGADTGELFF TGTGCCAGCAGTGAAAAACCGGGAGGGGCGGACACCGGGGAGCTGTTTTTT TRBV2 . TRBD2 TRBJ2-2